The clone carrying this T cell receptor (beta chain) was found many times. The data are from a study of HIV-infected patients and healthy controls. CDR1 is SGHTA, CDR2 FQGNSA, per germline. The CDR3 consists of 17 residues. V was cut by 2 bases and J by 4 bases, with 17 bases left in between. TCRdb re-called the 5' RACE reads with MiXCR, one entry per CDR3 protein. The sample lists around 58,000 distinct CDR3 sequences, approximately 21% occurring once. The chain is built from TRBV7-2 and TRBJ1-4; TRBD1 might be the D (5 bases). Sequenced input: CD4+ T cells from blood. The TCR originated in a human donor in good health. CDR3 in amino acids: CASSLLPPLGVNEKLFF. CDR3 nucleotides: TGTGCCAGCAGCTTATTACCCCCCCTAGGGGTTAATGAAAAACTGTTTTTT.